This T cell receptor (beta chain) originates from a study of T cell responses to AZD1222 COVID-19 vaccine. From germline, CDR1 is MNHEY and CDR2 SVGAGI. The CDR3 runs to 15 residues. The V gene lost 2 bases and the J gene lost 4 bases, with 12 bases spanning the gap. Second-dose groups at about 4 or about 12 weeks were pooled. General study points: Vaccine-associated CD4 TCRs ranged over spike, dominating at 160-218 and 743-854. Variant regions that are unmutated are reportedly the target of nearly half of spike-specific TCRs. Clonal diversity may have been underestimated in mostly white British donors.

Concerning this clone: The antigen is not known.

The repertoire was sequenced with immunoSEQ multiplex PCR; TCRdb's copy has only in-frame clones and lacks some. The data show about 50,000 clones, more than 75% seen once. The chain is built from TRBV6-5 and TRBJ2-1, with D possibly matching TRBD2 (6 bases). The TCR comes from an adult who received the AZD1222 COVID-19 vaccine. The sample in question was peripheral blood, obtained 28 days after the second AZD1222 dose. CDR3: CASSYQASAYNEQFF. CDR3 nucleotides: TGTGCCAGCAGTTACCAGGCTAGCGCTTACAATGAGCAGTTCTTC.